This TCR beta chain was captured by sequencing in a study of blood T cell repertoires in COVID-19. Study information: PBMCs, B-cell-depleted T cells, or T cells provided the cDNA or gDNA that made up the material.

The germline V gene has CDR1 KGHSH and CDR2 LQKENI. The ends lost 3 bases at V and 7 bases at J; junction bases unmatched: 8. The CDR3 spans 15 residues. In the authors' methods: Reference gene primer amplification gave nucleated cell count estimates. Generated by immunoSEQ multiplex PCR, the TCRdb table keeps only in-frame clones and is missing some. The V and J calls and clone size were taken over from that table, and D and trimming were inferred from the DNA. The sample yields approximately 260,000 clones, about 90% seen once. Material for sequencing was peripheral blood. The rearrangement uses TRBV18 and TRBJ2-2, with 7 bases fitting TRBD1. This sequence was found in a man aged 55 to 69 who had recovered from COVID-19. This CDR3 is CASSPQGVRFGELFF. In DNA, the CDR3 is TGTGCCAGCTCACCCCAGGGGGTCCGCTTCGGGGAGCTGTTTTTT. Combining the CDR3 with reference TRBV18 and TRBJ2-2 gives the whole variable domain NAGVMQNPRHLVRRRGQEARLRCSPMKGHSHVYWYRQLPEEGLKFMVYLQKENIIDESGMPKERFSAEFPKEGPSILRIQQVVRGDSAAYFCASSPQGVRFGELFFGEGSRLTVL.